This TCR beta chain originates from a study of blood T cell repertoires in COVID-19. Overall study: COVID-19 samples from acute and convalescent phases originated in the United States, Italy and Spain.

Categorization into cohorts depended on clinical history that participants reported. The V end lost 6 bases, the J end lost 3 bases, and 6 bases lay between the germline ends. This CDR3 is built from 12 residues. Germline CDR1 and CDR2: SGHVS and FQNEAQ. Generated by immunoSEQ multiplex PCR, the TCRdb table keeps only in-frame clones and is missing some. The sample includes some 200,000 clones, around 82% of them seen just once. The clonotype was recovered from a man aged 35 to 55 who had recovered from COVID-19. V is TRBV7-8 and J is TRBJ2-1, with D perhaps TRBD1 (5 bases). The sequenced material came from PBMCs or T cells enriched from blood (not recorded which). CDR3 sequence (DNA): TGTGCCAGCAGACAGGTCTACAATGAGCAGTTCTTC. Translating it yields CASRQVYNEQFF.